The following is a TCR beta chain sequence with its context. Assay: immunoSEQ multiplex PCR; the TCRdb copy retains only in-frame clones and omits some. This table holds tens of thousands of clones, 92% found once. This sample stems from a study of T cell changes during pregnancy in multiple sclerosis. Trimming shortened V by 3 bases and J by 2 bases, and 34 bases separated the two germline ends. Germline loops: CDR1 GTSNPN, CDR2 SVGIG (reference sequence). The CDR3 has 21 residues. J is TRBJ1-2 and V is TRBV30; perhaps TRBD1 as D (5 bases). Source: peripheral blood, taken after pregnancy. This receptor was identified in a female donor with multiple sclerosis, enrolled in a pregnancy study. CDR3 residues: CAWRVGLFGDSKIQGNYGYTF. CDR3 coding DNA: TGTGCCTGGAGGGTGGGATTGTTTGGGGATTCCAAAATTCAGGGAAACTATGGCTACACCTTC.